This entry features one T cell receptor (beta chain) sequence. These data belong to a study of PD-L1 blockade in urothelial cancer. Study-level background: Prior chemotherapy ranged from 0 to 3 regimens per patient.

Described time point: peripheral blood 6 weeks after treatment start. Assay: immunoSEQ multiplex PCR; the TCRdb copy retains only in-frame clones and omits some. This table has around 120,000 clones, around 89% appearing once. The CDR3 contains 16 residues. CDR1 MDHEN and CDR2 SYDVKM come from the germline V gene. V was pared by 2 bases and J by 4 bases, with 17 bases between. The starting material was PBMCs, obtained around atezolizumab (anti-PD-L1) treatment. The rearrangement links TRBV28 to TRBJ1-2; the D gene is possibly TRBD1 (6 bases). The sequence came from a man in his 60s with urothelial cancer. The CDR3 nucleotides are TGTGCCAGCAGTTTACTAGACAGGAGCATTACCTATGGCTACACCTTC. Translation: CASSLLDRSITYGYTF.